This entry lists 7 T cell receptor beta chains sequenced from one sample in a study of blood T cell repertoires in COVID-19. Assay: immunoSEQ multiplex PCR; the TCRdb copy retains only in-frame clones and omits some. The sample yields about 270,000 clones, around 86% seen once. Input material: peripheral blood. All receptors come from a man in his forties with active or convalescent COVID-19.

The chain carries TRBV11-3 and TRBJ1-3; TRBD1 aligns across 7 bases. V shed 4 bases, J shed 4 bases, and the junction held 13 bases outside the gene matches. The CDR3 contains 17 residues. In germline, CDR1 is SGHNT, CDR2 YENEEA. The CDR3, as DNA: TGTGCCAGCAGCTCCCGACAGGGTTCGGTCCTCGGAAACACCATATATTTT. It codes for CASSSRQGSVLGNTIYF.

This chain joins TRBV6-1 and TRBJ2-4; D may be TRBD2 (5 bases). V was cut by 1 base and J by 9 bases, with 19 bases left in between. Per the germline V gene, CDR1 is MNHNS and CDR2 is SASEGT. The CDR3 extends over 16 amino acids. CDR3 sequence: CASSEGRRGPEGIQYF. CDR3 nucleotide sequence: TGTGCCAGCAGTGAAGGCCGGCGTGGGCCCGAGGGCATTCAGTACTTC.

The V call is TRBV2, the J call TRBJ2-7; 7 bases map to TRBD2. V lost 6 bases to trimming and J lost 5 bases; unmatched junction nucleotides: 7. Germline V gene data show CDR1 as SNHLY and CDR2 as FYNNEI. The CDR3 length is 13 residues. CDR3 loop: CASSGLVSDEQYF. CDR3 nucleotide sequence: TGTGCCAGCAGCGGACTAGTATCCGACGAGCAGTACTTC.

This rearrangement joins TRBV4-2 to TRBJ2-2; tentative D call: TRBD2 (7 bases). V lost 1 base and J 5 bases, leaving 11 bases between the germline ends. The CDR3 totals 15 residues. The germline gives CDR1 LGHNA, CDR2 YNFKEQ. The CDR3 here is CASSQGGRETGELFF. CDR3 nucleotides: TGTGCCAGCAGCCAAGGGGGGCGGGAGACCGGGGAGCTGTTTTTT.

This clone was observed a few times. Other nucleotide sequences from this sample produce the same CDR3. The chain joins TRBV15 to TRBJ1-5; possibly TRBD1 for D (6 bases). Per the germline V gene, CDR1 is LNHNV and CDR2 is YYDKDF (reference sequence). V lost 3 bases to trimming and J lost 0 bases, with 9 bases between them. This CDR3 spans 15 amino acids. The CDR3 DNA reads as TGTGCCACCAGCAGTACAGGGAATAGCAATCAGCCCCAGCATTTT. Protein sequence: CATSSTGNSNQPQHF.

The CDR3 nucleotides read TGTGCCAGCACCCACGGGGTGACCGAGCAGTACTTC. Protein product: CASTHGVTEQYF. The chain employs TRBV21-1 and TRBJ2-7; TRBD2 reflects the table's D call only, with no check against the DNA. TRBV21-1 is reported as a pseudogene. There are 12 residues in the CDR3.

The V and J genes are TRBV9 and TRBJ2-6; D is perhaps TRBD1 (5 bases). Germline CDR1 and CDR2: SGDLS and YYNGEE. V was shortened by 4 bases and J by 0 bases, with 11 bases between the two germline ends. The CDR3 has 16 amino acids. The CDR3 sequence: CASSIQGASGANVLTF. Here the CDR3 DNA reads TGTGCCAGCAGCATTCAAGGGGCCTCTGGGGCCAACGTCCTGACTTTC.